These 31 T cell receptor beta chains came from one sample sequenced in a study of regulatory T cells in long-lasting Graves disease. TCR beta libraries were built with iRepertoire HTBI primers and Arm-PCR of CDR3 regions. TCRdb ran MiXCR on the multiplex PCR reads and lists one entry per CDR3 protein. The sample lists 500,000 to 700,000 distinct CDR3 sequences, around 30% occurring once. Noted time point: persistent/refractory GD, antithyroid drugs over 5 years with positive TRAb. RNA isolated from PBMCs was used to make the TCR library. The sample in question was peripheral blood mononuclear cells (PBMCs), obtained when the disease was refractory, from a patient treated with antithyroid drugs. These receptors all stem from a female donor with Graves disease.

CDR3 region: CAISPPGTGCYEQYF. The DNA for the CDR3 is TGTGCCATTTCACCACCGGGGACAGGGTGCTACGAGCAGTACTTC. This chain connects TRBV7-3 to TRBJ2-7; 9 bases match TRBD1. Per germline, CDR1 SGHTA and CDR2 FQGTGA. CDR3 length equals 15 residues. Trimming at V came to 10 bases and at J to 3 bases, leaving 13 bases not matched to a gene.

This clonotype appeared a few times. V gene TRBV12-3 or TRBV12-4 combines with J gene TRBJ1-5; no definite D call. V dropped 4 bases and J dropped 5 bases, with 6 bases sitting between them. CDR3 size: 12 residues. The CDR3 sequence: CASSWVDQPQHF. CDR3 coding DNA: TGTGCCAGCAGTTGGGTGGATCAGCCCCAGCATTTT.

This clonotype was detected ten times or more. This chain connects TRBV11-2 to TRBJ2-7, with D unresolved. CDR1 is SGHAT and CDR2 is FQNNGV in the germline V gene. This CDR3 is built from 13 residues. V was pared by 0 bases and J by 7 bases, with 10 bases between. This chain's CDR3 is CASSLDLWEEQYF. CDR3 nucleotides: TGTGCCAGCAGCTTAGATCTCTGGGAAGAGCAGTACTTC.

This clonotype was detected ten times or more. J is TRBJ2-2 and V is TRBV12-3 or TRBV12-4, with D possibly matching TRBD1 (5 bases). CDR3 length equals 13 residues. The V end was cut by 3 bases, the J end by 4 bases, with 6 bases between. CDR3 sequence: CASSLDITGELFF. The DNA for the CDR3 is TGTGCCAGCAGTTTGGACATCACCGGGGAGCTGTTTTTT.

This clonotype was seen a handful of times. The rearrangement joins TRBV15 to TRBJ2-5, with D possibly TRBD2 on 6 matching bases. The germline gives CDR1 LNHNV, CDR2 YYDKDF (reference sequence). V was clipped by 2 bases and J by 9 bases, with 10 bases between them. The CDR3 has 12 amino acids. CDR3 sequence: CATSRLREAQYF. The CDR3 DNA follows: TGTGCCACCAGCAGACTGAGGGAGGCCCAGTACTTC.

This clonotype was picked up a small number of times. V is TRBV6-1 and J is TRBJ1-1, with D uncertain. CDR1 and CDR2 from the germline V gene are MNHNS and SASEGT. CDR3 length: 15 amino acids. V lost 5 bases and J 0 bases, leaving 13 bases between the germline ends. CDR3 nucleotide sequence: TGTGCCAGCAGTACCAGAAGAAGAATGAACACTGAAGCTTTCTTT. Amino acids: CASSTRRRMNTEAFF.

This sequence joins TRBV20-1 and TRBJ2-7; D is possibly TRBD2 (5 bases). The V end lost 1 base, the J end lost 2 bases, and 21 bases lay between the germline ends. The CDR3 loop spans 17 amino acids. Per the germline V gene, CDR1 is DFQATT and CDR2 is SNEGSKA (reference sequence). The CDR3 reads CSARVFAHLDGAYEQYF. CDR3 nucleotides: TGCAGTGCTAGAGTTTTTGCCCACCTCGACGGGGCCTACGAGCAGTACTTC.

The CDR3 loop is CASRGGTSNTEAFF. CDR3 DNA sequence: TGTGCCAGCAGGGGTGGGACCTCCAACACTGAAGCTTTCTTT. V gene TRBV12-3 or TRBV12-4 combines with J gene TRBJ1-1; TRBD1 might be the D (5 bases). V was clipped by 6 bases and J by 2 bases, with 13 bases between them. This CDR3 is built from 14 residues.

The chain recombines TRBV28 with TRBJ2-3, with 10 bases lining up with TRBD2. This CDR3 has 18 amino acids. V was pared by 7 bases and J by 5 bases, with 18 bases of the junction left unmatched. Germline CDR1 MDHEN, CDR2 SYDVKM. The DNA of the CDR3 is TGTGCCAGCACGCACCCCGTAGGGCTAGCGGGAGCGGAAGATACGCAGTATTTT. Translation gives CASTHPVGLAGAEDTQYF.

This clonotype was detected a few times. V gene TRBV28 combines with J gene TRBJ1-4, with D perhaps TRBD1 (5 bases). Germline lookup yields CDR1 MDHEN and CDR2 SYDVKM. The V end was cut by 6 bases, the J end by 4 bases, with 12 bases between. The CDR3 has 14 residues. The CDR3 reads CASSQTEVNEKLFF. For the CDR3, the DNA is TGTGCCAGCAGCCAGACAGAGGTTAATGAAAAACTGTTTTTT.

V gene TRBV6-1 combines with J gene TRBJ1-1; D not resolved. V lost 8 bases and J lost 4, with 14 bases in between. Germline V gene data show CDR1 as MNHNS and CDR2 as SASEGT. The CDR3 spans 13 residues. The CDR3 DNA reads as TGTGCCAGCCGCAGAGAATGGGGCACTGAAGCTTTCTTT. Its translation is CASRREWGTEAFF.

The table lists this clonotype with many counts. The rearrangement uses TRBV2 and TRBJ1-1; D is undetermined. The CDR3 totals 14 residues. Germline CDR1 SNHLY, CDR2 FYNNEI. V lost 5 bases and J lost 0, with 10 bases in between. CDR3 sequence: CASSRALMNTEAFF. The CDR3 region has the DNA TGTGCCAGCAGTCGGGCCTTAATGAACACTGAAGCTTTCTTT.

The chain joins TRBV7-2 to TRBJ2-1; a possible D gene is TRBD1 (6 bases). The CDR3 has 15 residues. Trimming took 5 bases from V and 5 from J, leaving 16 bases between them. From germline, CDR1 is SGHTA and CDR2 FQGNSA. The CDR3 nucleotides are TGTGCCAGCAGCCGTCACACAGGGTCTAACAATGAGCAGTTCTTC. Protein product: CASSRHTGSNNEQFF.

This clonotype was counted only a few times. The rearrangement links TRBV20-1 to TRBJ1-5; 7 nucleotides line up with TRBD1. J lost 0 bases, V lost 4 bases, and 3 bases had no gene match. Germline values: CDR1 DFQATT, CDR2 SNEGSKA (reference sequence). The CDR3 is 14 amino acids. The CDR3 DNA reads TGCAGTGCTATGCGGGACAGTAGCAATCAGCCCCAGCATTTT. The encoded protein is CSAMRDSSNQPQHF.

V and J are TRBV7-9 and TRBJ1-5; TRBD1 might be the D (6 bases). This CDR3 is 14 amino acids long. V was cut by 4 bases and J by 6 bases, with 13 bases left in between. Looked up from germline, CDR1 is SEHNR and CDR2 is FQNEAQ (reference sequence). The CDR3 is CASSSTGLSQPQHF. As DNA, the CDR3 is TGTGCCAGCAGCTCAACAGGGTTGAGTCAGCCCCAGCATTTT. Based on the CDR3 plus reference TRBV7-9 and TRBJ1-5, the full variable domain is DTGVSQNPRHKITKRGQNVTFRCDPISEHNRLYWYRQTLGQGPEFLTYFQNEAQLEKSRLLSDRFSAERPKGSFSTLEIQRTEQGDSAMYLCASSSTGLSQPQHFGDGTRLSIL.

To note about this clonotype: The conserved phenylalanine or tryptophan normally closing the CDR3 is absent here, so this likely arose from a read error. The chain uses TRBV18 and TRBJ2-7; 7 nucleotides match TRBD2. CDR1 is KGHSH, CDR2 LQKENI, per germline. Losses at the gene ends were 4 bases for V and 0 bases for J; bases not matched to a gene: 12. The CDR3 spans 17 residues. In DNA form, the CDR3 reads TGTGCCAGCTCACGCATTGGGGGACTATCAAGCTCCTACGAGCAGTACCTC. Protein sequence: CASSRIGGLSSSYEQYL.

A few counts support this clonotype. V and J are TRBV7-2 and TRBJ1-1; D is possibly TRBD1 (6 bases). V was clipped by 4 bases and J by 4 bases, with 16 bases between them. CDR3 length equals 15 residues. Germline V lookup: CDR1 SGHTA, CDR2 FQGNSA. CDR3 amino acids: CASSYKRTAGTEAFF. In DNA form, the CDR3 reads TGTGCCAGCAGCTATAAACGGACAGCAGGCACTGAAGCTTTCTTT.

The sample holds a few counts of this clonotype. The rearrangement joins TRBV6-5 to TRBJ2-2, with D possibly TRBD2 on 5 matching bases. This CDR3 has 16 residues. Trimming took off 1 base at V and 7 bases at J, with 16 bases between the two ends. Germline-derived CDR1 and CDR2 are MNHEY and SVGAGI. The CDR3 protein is CASSYFYGNKGGELFF. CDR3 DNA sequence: TGTGCCAGCAGTTACTTTTACGGGAATAAGGGCGGGGAGCTGTTTTTT.

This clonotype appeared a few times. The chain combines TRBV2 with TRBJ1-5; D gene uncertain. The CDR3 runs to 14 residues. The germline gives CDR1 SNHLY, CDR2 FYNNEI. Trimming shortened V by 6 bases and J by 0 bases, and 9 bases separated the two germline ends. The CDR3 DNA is TGTGCCAGCAGCTTTGATTATAGCAATCAGCCCCAGCATTTT. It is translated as CASSFDYSNQPQHF.

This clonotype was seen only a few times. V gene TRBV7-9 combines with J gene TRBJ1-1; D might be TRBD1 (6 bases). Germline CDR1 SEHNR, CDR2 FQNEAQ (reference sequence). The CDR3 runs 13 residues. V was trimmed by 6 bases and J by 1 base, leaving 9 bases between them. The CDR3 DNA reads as TGTGCCAGCAGGTCACAGGGGAACACTGAAGCTTTCTTT. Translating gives CASRSQGNTEAFF.

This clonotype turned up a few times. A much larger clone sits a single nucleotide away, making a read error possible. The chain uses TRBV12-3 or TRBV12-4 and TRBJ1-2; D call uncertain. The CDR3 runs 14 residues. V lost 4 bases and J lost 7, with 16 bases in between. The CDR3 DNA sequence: TGTGCCAGCAGTTATGCTCCGCAGAGAAGTGGCTACACCTTC. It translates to CASSYAPQRSGYTF.

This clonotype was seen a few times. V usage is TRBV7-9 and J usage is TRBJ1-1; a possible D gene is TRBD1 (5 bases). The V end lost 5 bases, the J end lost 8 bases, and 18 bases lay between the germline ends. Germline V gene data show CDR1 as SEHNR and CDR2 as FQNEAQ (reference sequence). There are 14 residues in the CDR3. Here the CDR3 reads CASSLSGGGSEAFF. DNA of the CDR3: TGTGCCAGCAGCCTGAGTGGGGGGGGGAGCGAAGCTTTCTTT.

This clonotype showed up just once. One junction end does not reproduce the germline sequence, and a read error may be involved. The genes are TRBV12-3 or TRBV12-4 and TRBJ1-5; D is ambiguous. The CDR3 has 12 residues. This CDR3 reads CATRELDQPRHF. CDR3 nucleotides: TGTGCCACCCGGGAACTGGACCAGCCCCGGCATTTT.

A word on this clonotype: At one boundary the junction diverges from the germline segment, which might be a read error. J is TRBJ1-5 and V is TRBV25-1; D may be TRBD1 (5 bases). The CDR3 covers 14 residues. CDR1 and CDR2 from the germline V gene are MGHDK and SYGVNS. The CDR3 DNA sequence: TGTGCCAGCGGGACCGCCAGTTTCAATCAGCCTCAGCATTTT. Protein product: CASGTASFNQPQHF.

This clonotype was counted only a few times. The CDR3 nucleotides are TGTGCCAGCAGTCTACCCGGGGCGTATTCACCCCTCCACTTT. Residues: CASSLPGAYSPLHF. The chain is built from TRBV28 and TRBJ1-6; possible D gene TRBD1, 5 bases. CDR3 length equals 14 residues. Germline loops: CDR1 MDHEN, CDR2 SYDVKM. V was cut by 5 bases and J by 8 bases, with 13 bases left in between. Filled out from reference TRBV28 and TRBJ1-6, the complete variable domain reads DVKVTQSSRYLVKRTGEKVFLECVQDMDHENMFWYRQDPGLGLRLIYFSYDVKMKEKGDIPEGYSVSREKKERFSLILESASTNQTSMYLCASSLPGAYSPLHFGNGTRLTVT.

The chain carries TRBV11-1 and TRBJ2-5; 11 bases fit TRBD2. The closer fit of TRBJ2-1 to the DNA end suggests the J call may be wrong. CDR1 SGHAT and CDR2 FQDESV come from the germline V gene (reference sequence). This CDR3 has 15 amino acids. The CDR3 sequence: CASSFSGRAYNEQFF. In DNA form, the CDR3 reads TGTGCCAGCAGCTTTAGCGGGAGGGCTTACAATGAGCAGTTCTTC.

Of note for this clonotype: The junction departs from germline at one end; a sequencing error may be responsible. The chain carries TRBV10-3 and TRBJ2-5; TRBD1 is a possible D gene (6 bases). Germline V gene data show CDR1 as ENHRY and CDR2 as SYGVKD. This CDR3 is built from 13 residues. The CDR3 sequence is CATTGKAQGTQYF. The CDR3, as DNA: TGTGCCACCACAGGGAAGGCCCAAGGGACCCAGTACTTC.

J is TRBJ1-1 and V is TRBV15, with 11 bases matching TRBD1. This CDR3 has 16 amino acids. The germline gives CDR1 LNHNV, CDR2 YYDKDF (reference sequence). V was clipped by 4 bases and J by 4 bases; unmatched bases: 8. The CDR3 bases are TGTGCCACCAGCAATCCGGACAGGGGGCTGGGCACTGAAGCTTTCTTT. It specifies CATSNPDRGLGTEAFF.

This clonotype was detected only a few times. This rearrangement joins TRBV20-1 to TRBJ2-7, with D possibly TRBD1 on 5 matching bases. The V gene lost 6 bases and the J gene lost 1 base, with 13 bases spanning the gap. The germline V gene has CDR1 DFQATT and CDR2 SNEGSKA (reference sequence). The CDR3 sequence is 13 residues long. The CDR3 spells CSAVAGSSYEQYF. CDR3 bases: TGCAGTGCCGTAGCAGGGTCATCCTACGAGCAGTACTTC.

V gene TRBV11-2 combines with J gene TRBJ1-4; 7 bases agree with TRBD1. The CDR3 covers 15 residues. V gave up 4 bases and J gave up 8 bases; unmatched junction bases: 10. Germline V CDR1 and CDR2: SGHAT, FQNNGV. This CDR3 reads CASSSLDRREEKLFF. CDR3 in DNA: TGTGCCAGCAGCTCCCTGGACAGGAGAGAGGAAAAACTGTTTTTT.

The CDR3: CASSSAGRVMNQPQHF. CDR3 coding DNA: TGTGCCAGCAGTTCCGCCGGCAGGGTGATGAATCAGCCCCAGCATTTT. V and J are TRBV28 and TRBJ1-5, with D possibly TRBD1 on 5 matching bases. Trimming cost V 4 bases and J 4 bases, with 17 bases left between them. This CDR3 is built from 16 residues. Germline lookup yields CDR1 MDHEN and CDR2 SYDVKM.